The next 21 T cell receptor beta chains were all read from a single sample in a study of T cell repertoires in cytomegalovirus infection. TCRdb used MiXCR to reprocess the reads, holding one entry per CDR3 protein. This sample has around 120,000 distinct CDR3 sequences, with about 10% found just once. What was sequenced was PBMCs. Every receptor here comes from a human donor in good health (CMV status not recorded). Some clones in this sample may be carry-over from other donors' samples.

This rearrangement joins TRBV29-1 to TRBJ1-3; 7 positions match TRBD1. After removal of 6 bases from V and 2 bases from J, the junction contained 7 bases not matched to a gene. The germline CDR1 and CDR2 sequences are SQVTM and ANQGSEA. This CDR3 contains 14 residues. The CDR3 here is CSVTKTGPGNTIYF. The CDR3 DNA sequence: TGCAGCGTAACCAAGACAGGGCCTGGAAACACCATATATTTT. Supplemented by reference TRBV29-1 and TRBJ1-3, the full variable domain reads SAVISQKPSRDICQRGTSLTIQCQVDSQVTMMFWYRQQPGQSLTLIATANQGSEATYESGFVIDKFPISRPNLTFSTLTVSNMSPEDSSIYLCSVTKTGPGNTIYFGEGSWLTVV.

This clonotype was recorded many times. The chain combines TRBV7-2 with TRBJ1-1; 11 bases are shared with TRBD1. With 4 bases clipped from V and 3 bases from J, the junction kept 1 base outside the gene matches. The CDR3 sequence is 14 residues long. Germline V CDR1 and CDR2: SGHTA, FQGNSA. The CDR3 DNA reads TGTGCCAGCAGCTCGGGACAGGGGGACACTGAAGCTTTCTTT. Translated, it gives CASSSGQGDTEAFF.

In its sample, this clonotype was seen many times. This sequence joins TRBV11-3 and TRBJ2-5; D uncertain. The CDR3 length is 12 residues. V lost 5 bases to trimming and J lost 4 bases, with 8 bases between them. Germline-derived CDR1 and CDR2 are SGHNT and YENEEA. CDR3 sequence (DNA): TGTGCCAGCAGCACCACAAGAGAGACCCAGTACTTC. Translated, it gives CASSTTRETQYF.

This clonotype has ten or more counts. The rearrangement links TRBV28 to TRBJ2-3; D is possibly TRBD1 (6 bases). The V and J ends lost 8 bases and 2 bases respectively, with 17 bases between them. There are 15 residues in the CDR3. Germline V gene lookup returns CDR1 MDHEN and CDR2 SYDVKM. The CDR3 is CASYRDKAYTDTQYF. For the CDR3, the DNA is TGTGCCAGCTATCGGGACAAGGCTTACACAGATACGCAGTATTTT.

The genes are TRBV20-1 and TRBJ1-4; D ambiguous. Trimming took 6 bases from V and 8 from J, leaving 16 bases between them. The CDR3 covers 13 residues. Germline V lookup: CDR1 DFQATT, CDR2 SNEGSKA (reference sequence). In DNA, the CDR3 is TGCAGTGCCTACCGACGGGGTAACGAAAAACTGTTTTTT. Translation gives CSAYRRGNEKLFF.

This clonotype appeared many times. The V and J genes are TRBV24-1 and TRBJ2-3; a weak D match, TRBD2 (5 bases). Trimming shortened V by 2 bases and J by 6 bases, and 11 bases separated the two germline ends. This CDR3 has 14 residues. CDR1 and CDR2 from the germline V gene are KGHDR and SFDVKD. CDR3 sequence reads: CATSDSFPGDTQYF. Here the CDR3 DNA reads TGTGCCACCAGTGATTCCTTCCCGGGGGATACGCAGTATTTT.

The table lists this clonotype with many counts. The chain combines TRBV24-1 with TRBJ1-1; D is possibly TRBD1 (6 bases). V shed 6 bases and J shed 3 bases, with 22 bases lying between them. The CDR3 is 17 residues long. Germline V gene data show CDR1 as KGHDR and CDR2 as SFDVKD. The CDR3 DNA follows: TGTGCCACCAGTAGGCCTCGGAGGGGGTTGGATGACACTGAAGCTTTCTTT. Translation: CATSRPRRGLDDTEAFF.

V and J are TRBV3-1 and TRBJ2-7, with D perhaps assigned TRBD1 or TRBD2 (5 bases each). The CDR3 has 14 residues. From germline, CDR1 is LGHDT and CDR2 YNNKEL (reference sequence). Between the trimmed V and J ends, which lost 9 bases and 2 bases, there was a span of 17 bases. CDR3 protein: CASVPGRGPYEQYF. CDR3 sequence (DNA): TGTGCCAGTGTCCCAGGGAGAGGACCCTACGAGCAGTACTTC.

This clonotype turned up a few times. This chain links TRBV20-1 with TRBJ1-5; D is undetermined. CDR3 length: 15 residues. V lost 0 bases and J 1 base, leaving 10 bases between the germline ends. The V gene's germline CDR1 is DFQATT and CDR2 SNEGSKA (reference sequence). The chain's CDR3 is CSAREGGQSNQPQHF. DNA for the CDR3: TGCAGTGCTAGAGAGGGCGGGCAGAGCAATCAGCCCCAGCATTTT.

This clonotype occurred many times. This chain links TRBV6-1 with TRBJ2-5; 8 bases agree with TRBD1. The CDR3 covers 15 residues. CDR1 and CDR2 from the germline V gene are MNHNS and SASEGT. V was clipped by 6 bases and J by 3 bases; unmatched bases: 9. The CDR3 region has the DNA TGTGCCAGCAGAAGACAGGGGCTGGGGGAAGAGACCCAGTACTTC. The encoded protein is CASRRQGLGEETQYF.

This clonotype was counted at least ten times. The chain combines TRBV20-1 with TRBJ2-2; 10 nucleotides agree with TRBD2. In germline, CDR1 is DFQATT, CDR2 SNEGSKA (reference sequence). The CDR3 length is 17 residues. Germline trimming cut 6 bases from V and 7 bases from J; bases unmatched to any gene: 17. For the CDR3, the DNA is TGCAGTGCCCCTCCAGGCCCAGCGGGGGGGCGAGACGGGGAGCTGTTTTTT. Translated, it gives CSAPPGPAGGRDGELFF.

The chain couples TRBV28 to TRBJ1-2; weak D call: TRBD1 (6 bases). V lost 4 bases and J lost 8, with 11 bases in between. The germline V gene has CDR1 MDHEN and CDR2 SYDVKM. The CDR3 covers 12 residues. The DNA of the CDR3 is TGTGCCAGCAGTTGGGGGGCCGACGGCTACACCTTC. Its protein product is CASSWGADGYTF.

The chain has TRBV2 and TRBJ2-7; the D gene is possibly TRBD2 (5 bases). The CDR3 consists of 15 residues. Germline lookup yields CDR1 SNHLY and CDR2 FYNNEI. V was shortened by 1 base and J by 6 bases, with 16 bases between the two germline ends. Here the CDR3 reads CASSEERITTSEQYF. The CDR3 DNA reads TGTGCCAGCAGTGAAGAGCGGATTACTACGTCCGAGCAGTACTTC.

This clonotype was found many times. The rearrangement links TRBV7-9 to TRBJ1-2, with 9 bases identical to TRBD1. The CDR3 runs to 11 residues. Trimming cost V 11 bases and J 6 bases; bases outside gene matches: 4. Per germline, CDR1 SEHNR and CDR2 FQNEAQ (reference sequence). CDR3 DNA: TGTGCCGGTCGACAGGGGGATGGCTACACCTTC. This encodes CAGRQGDGYTF. The variable domain in full, completed from reference TRBV7-9 and TRBJ1-2, reads DTGVSQNPRHKITKRGQNVTFRCDPISEHNRLYWYRQTLGQGPEFLTYFQNEAQLEKSRLLSDRFSAERPKGSFSTLEIQRTEQGDSAMYLCAGRQGDGYTFGSGTRLTVV.

Many counts were recorded for this clonotype. The chain uses TRBV2 and TRBJ2-7, with a tentative D call TRBD2 (5 bases). The length of the CDR3 is 15 residues. The V end was cut by 7 bases, the J end by 2 bases, with 18 bases between. The germline V gene has CDR1 SNHLY and CDR2 FYNNEI. CDR3: CASKNHGVGAYEQYF. The CDR3 region has the DNA TGTGCCAGCAAGAACCACGGGGTAGGAGCCTACGAGCAGTACTTC.

In this sample, this clonotype turned up many times. The V gene is TRBV28, the J gene TRBJ2-2; the D gene could be TRBD1 or TRBD2 (5 bases each). There are 15 residues in the CDR3. Germline values: CDR1 MDHEN, CDR2 SYDVKM. V gave up 4 bases and J gave up 2 bases, with 11 bases separating them. Written as DNA, the CDR3 is TGTGCCAGCAGTTCCCCAGGGACCAACACCGGGGAGCTGTTTTTT. It translates to CASSSPGTNTGELFF.

Ten or more counts support this clonotype. This chain connects TRBV2 to TRBJ1-6; a possible D gene is TRBD1 (5 bases). The germline V gene has CDR1 SNHLY and CDR2 FYNNEI. Trimming shortened V by 6 bases and J by 5 bases, and 14 bases separated the two germline ends. The length of the CDR3 is 15 residues. The CDR3: CASRKTRDHNSPLHF. The CDR3 nucleotides read TGTGCCAGCAGAAAGACCAGGGATCATAATTCACCCCTCCACTTT. The full variable domain, in which reference TRBV2 and TRBJ1-6 provide the parts outside the CDR3, is EPEVTQTPSHQVTQMGQEVILRCVPISNHLYFYWYRQILGQKVEFLVSFYNNEISEKSEIFDDQFSVERPDGSNFTLKIRSTKLEDSAMYFCASRKTRDHNSPLHFGNGTRLTVT.

This clonotype was recorded at least ten times. The chain recombines TRBV2 with TRBJ1-6, with D maybe TRBD1 (5 bases). V was shortened by 8 bases and J by 6 bases, with 14 bases between the two germline ends. The CDR3 consists of 14 residues. CDR1 is SNHLY, CDR2 FYNNEI, per germline. CDR3: CASLNRDLNSPLHF. CDR3 nucleotides: TGTGCCAGCCTGAACCGGGACCTTAATTCACCCCTCCACTTT.

In this sample, this clonotype turned up many times. The chain is built from TRBV19 and TRBJ2-5; D perhaps matches TRBD1 (6 bases). Per germline, CDR1 LNHDA and CDR2 SQIVND (reference sequence). CDR3 size: 13 residues. The V end lost 7 bases, the J end lost 2 bases, and 11 bases lay between the germline ends. CDR3 in amino acids: CASNTGTQETQYF. In DNA, the CDR3 is TGTGCCAGTAATACAGGGACGCAAGAGACCCAGTACTTC.

In this sample, this clonotype turned up a few times. The chain couples TRBV5-1 to TRBJ2-2; D unresolved. Germline V gene data show CDR1 as SGHRS and CDR2 as YFSETQ. The CDR3 contains 14 residues. V was pared by 4 bases and J by 1 base, with 8 bases between. CDR3 bases: TGCGCCAGCAGCAAAGCCCTGAACACCGGGGAGCTGTTTTTT. Translation gives CASSKALNTGELFF.

V gene TRBV29-1 combines with J gene TRBJ2-7; 7 positions match TRBD2. V gave up 6 bases and J gave up 7 bases; unmatched junction bases: 15. The CDR3 has 14 amino acids. CDR1 is SQVTM and CDR2 is ANQGSEA in the germline V gene. The CDR3 nucleotides read TGCAGCGTCCGGAATATGGGGGGGGGGGGAGAGCAGTACTTC. Amino acid sequence: CSVRNMGGGGEQYF.